A single sample gave rise to the 29 T cell receptor beta chains below, sequenced in a study of OX40 agonist ivuxolimab in advanced cancers. Data came from immunoSEQ multiplex PCR; TCRdb stores just in-frame clones and leaves some out. This sample has 99,000 or so clones, with 75% to 95% found just once. The sequencing here drew on CD4+ or CD8+ T cells sorted from blood, taken in a trial of the OX40 agonist ivuxolimab. These receptors originate from an adult with an advanced solid tumor such as melanoma, head and neck, liver or kidney cancer.

The V call is TRBV6-6, the J call TRBJ1-3, with D possibly matching TRBD1 (5 bases). The CDR3 is 13 residues long. V lost 5 bases, J lost 0 bases, and 5 bases lay in between. Germline CDR1 is MNHNY and CDR2 is SVGAGI (reference sequence). The CDR3 here is CASSGTSGNTIYF. The CDR3 nucleotides read TGTGCCAGCAGTGGGACCTCTGGAAACACCATATATTTT.

The gene calls are TRBV4-1 and TRBJ1-5, with D uncertain. In germline, CDR1 is MGHRA, CDR2 YSYEKL. Trimming left V 3 bases short and J 5 bases short, with 5 bases between. This CDR3 has 12 amino acids. The CDR3 sequence is CASSHPDQPQHF. As DNA, the CDR3 is TGCGCCAGCAGCCACCCAGATCAGCCCCAGCATTTT.

The CDR3 loop reads CATQRRASGQLYNEQFF. The CDR3 DNA reads as TGTGCCACCCAGAGGAGGGCTAGCGGACAACTCTACAATGAGCAGTTCTTC. V and J are TRBV15 and TRBJ2-1; 7 positions agree with TRBD2. CDR1 and CDR2 (germline): LNHNV, YYDKDF (reference sequence). The CDR3 is made up of 17 amino acids. V shed 8 bases and J 3 bases; nucleotides not matched to a gene: 16.

This sequence joins TRBV15 and TRBJ2-2, with TRBD2 matching over 7 bases. From germline, CDR1 is LNHNV and CDR2 YYDKDF (reference sequence). The V segment lost 7 bases and the J segment 4 bases; nucleotides outside the gene matches: 6. The length of the CDR3 is 14 residues. This CDR3 reads CATKAGVLTGELFF. The CDR3 DNA is TGTGCCACCAAGGCGGGAGTCCTCACCGGGGAGCTGTTTTTT.

This rearrangement joins TRBV6-6 to TRBJ2-7; tentative D call: TRBD2 (6 bases). The germline V and J ends were trimmed by 8 bases and 0 bases, with 8 bases remaining between them. Germline V gives CDR1 MNHNY, CDR2 SVGAGI (reference sequence). The CDR3 spans 12 residues. The CDR3 sequence: CASGDFSYEQYF. The CDR3 nucleotides are TGTGCCAGCGGGGACTTCTCCTACGAGCAGTACTTC.

The rearrangement joins TRBV7-9 to TRBJ2-7; no clear D gene. Germline assignment: CDR1 SEHNR and CDR2 FQNEAQ (reference sequence). CDR3 size: 14 residues. Trimming pared 1 base from V and 2 bases from J, leaving 9 bases between. CDR3 sequence: CASSLGERAYEQYF. The CDR3 DNA reads TGTGCCAGCAGCTTAGGGGAAAGAGCCTACGAGCAGTACTTC.

The rearrangement uses TRBV28 and TRBJ2-4, with D maybe TRBD1 (6 bases). Trimming stripped 4 bases from V and 7 bases from J, with 20 bases between. This CDR3 is 16 amino acids long. Germline V gives CDR1 MDHEN, CDR2 SYDVKM. In DNA form, the CDR3 reads TGTGCCAGCAGTTCCCCCCGGGCAGGGGCGAGGAACATTCAGTACTTC. Translation gives CASSSPRAGARNIQYF.

This clone was seen a handful of times. The DNA of the CDR3 is TGTGCCAGCTCACCAGTGACAGGCACCTACGAGCAGTACTTC. As protein: CASSPVTGTYEQYF. The rearrangement joins TRBV18 to TRBJ2-7; tentative D call: TRBD1 (6 bases). The V gene lost 2 bases and the J gene lost 2 bases, with 10 bases spanning the gap. The germline gives CDR1 KGHSH, CDR2 LQKENI. The CDR3 is 14 amino acids.

The CDR3 coding sequence is TGTGCCAGCAGCCAAGATACGATTGTGGGGGGGACCCAGTACTTC. Residues: CASSQDTIVGGTQYF. The chain is built from TRBV4-2 and TRBJ2-5, with a tentative D call TRBD2 (6 bases). The CDR3 is 15 amino acids. Germline CDR1 reads LGHNA; CDR2 reads YNFKEQ. The germline V and J ends were trimmed by 0 bases and 7 bases, with 15 bases remaining between them.

The chain has TRBV28 and TRBJ2-3; 7 nucleotides line up with TRBD2. V was pared by 7 bases and J by 1 base, with 5 bases of the junction left unmatched. CDR1 is MDHEN, CDR2 SYDVKM, per germline. The CDR3 has 14 amino acids. CDR3 sequence (DNA): TGTGCCAGCATGGTCCGGGGGGGCACAGATACGCAGTATTTT. It translates to CASMVRGGTDTQYF.

This chain links TRBV10-2 with TRBJ2-7, with D tentatively TRBD1 or TRBD2 (5 bases each). From germline, CDR1 is WSHSY and CDR2 SAAADI. The CDR3 spans 17 residues. V lost 1 base and J 3 bases, leaving 19 bases between the germline ends. CDR3: CASSEYSGTTPLYEQYF. CDR3 bases: TGCGCCAGCAGTGAGTATTCTGGGACCACCCCCCTCTACGAGCAGTACTTC.

This sequence joins TRBV10-3 and TRBJ1-1; D gene ambiguous. V was clipped by 4 bases and J by 4 bases, with 7 bases between them. This CDR3 contains 12 residues. The germline gives CDR1 ENHRY, CDR2 SYGVKD. The CDR3 protein is CAISGFGTEAFF. Written as DNA, the CDR3 is TGTGCCATCAGTGGTTTCGGCACTGAAGCTTTCTTT.

V is TRBV7-8 and J is TRBJ2-3, with 11 nucleotides matching TRBD2. Germline assignment: CDR1 SGHVS and CDR2 FQNEAQ. Unmatched junction bases numbered 11, after V lost 5 bases and J lost 4 bases. The CDR3 loop spans 17 amino acids. CDR3 protein: CASSLTLAGGLADTQYF. Written as DNA, the CDR3 is TGTGCCAGCAGCCTTACTTTAGCGGGAGGGTTGGCAGATACGCAGTATTTT.

The CDR3 coding sequence is TGTGCCAGCAGTAAACCGCGAGGAGCAGCAGATACGCAGTATTTT. This gives the protein CASSKPRGAADTQYF. The chain is built from TRBV5-4 and TRBJ2-3; D call uncertain. The CDR3 has 15 amino acids. The ends were cut back, 5 bases at V and 4 bases at J, with 17 bases in the middle. Germline V gene sequence: CDR1 SGHNT, CDR2 YYREEE (reference sequence).

The J gene is TRBJ1-2, the V gene TRBV6-1; D is ambiguous. Deletions cut 6 bases from V and 3 bases from J, with 11 bases between. The CDR3 covers 13 residues. Germline V gene data show CDR1 as MNHNS and CDR2 as SASEGT. CDR3 bases: TGTGCCAGCAGGACGGGAGTCGACTATGGCTACACCTTC. Its translation: CASRTGVDYGYTF.

This clone was counted once. This chain joins TRBV19 and TRBJ2-5, with D unclear. Trimming left V 3 bases short and J 5 bases short, with 10 bases between. CDR3 length equals 13 residues. Germline V gene sequence: CDR1 LNHDA, CDR2 SQIVND (reference sequence). The CDR3 protein is CASSIQFWETQYF. CDR3 nucleotides: TGTGCCAGTAGTATTCAGTTCTGGGAGACCCAGTACTTC.

The chain links TRBV6-5 to TRBJ2-7, with 11 nucleotides matching TRBD2. The CDR3 consists of 14 residues. Germline CDR1 is MNHEY and CDR2 is SVGAGI. J was trimmed by 4 bases and V by 10 bases; bases with no gene match: 9. In DNA, the CDR3 is TGTGCCAACCGTCAACTAGCGGGAGAATACGAGCAGTACTTC. It yields the protein CANRQLAGEYEQYF.

The J gene is TRBJ2-2, the V gene TRBV7-8; 9 nucleotides line up with TRBD2. CDR3 length: 16 amino acids. Germline V gene sequence: CDR1 SGHVS, CDR2 FQNEAQ. V shed 5 bases, J shed 6 bases, and the junction held 10 bases outside the gene matches. The CDR3 DNA follows: TGTGCCAGCAGCCCAGGCTGGGCGGGAGGGGCCGGGGAGCTGTTTTTT. This translates into CASSPGWAGGAGELFF.

The chain has TRBV7-2 and TRBJ1-1; D possibly corresponds to TRBD1 (6 bases). The germline V gene encodes CDR1 SGHTA and CDR2 FQGNSA. The CDR3 runs to 14 residues. The V end lost 3 bases, the J end lost 11 bases, and 19 bases lay between the germline ends. The CDR3 spells CASSFSRGGVGAFF. The CDR3, as DNA: TGTGCCAGCAGCTTTTCCCGAGGGGGGGTTGGGGCTTTCTTT.

This clone has a single count. The V call is TRBV5-4, the J call TRBJ2-7; maybe TRBD1 (8 bases). Germline CDR1 and CDR2: SGHNT and YYREEE (reference sequence). The CDR3 is 14 residues long. The V gene lost 4 bases and the J gene lost 4 bases, with 15 bases spanning the gap. CDR3 nucleotides: TGTGCCAGCAGCCCTAACAGGGGGGGATACGAGCAGTACTTC. Translating gives CASSPNRGGYEQYF.

This clone was counted a single time. CDR3 DNA sequence: TGCGCCAGCAGCTTGGGGACAGCGAACACCGGGGAGCTGTTTTTT. This translates into CASSLGTANTGELFF. The chain carries TRBV5-1 and TRBJ2-2, with D possibly being TRBD1 (6 bases). The CDR3 length is 15 residues. V lost 0 bases and J lost 0, with 6 bases in between. Germline V gene lookup returns CDR1 SGHRS and CDR2 YFSETQ.

This clone was seen a few times. J is TRBJ1-5 and V is TRBV7-3; D is uncertain. CDR3 length equals 13 residues. V lost 2 bases and J 6 bases, leaving 8 bases between the germline ends. Germline values: CDR1 SGHTA, CDR2 FQGTGA. CDR3 bases: TGTGCCAGCAGCTTAGGGGTAGGTCAGCCCCAGCATTTT. Residues: CASSLGVGQPQHF.

V is TRBV11-2 and J is TRBJ2-3, with D perhaps being TRBD1 or TRBD2 (5 bases each). This CDR3 comprises 15 residues. Trimming left V 4 bases short and J 0 bases short, with 11 bases between. Per germline, CDR1 SGHAT and CDR2 FQNNGV. CDR3 nucleotides: TGTGCCAGCAGCTCGTTGGGGGAAAGCACAGATACGCAGTATTTT. This gives the protein CASSSLGESTDTQYF. The complete variable domain, with remaining parts taken from reference TRBV11-2 and TRBJ2-3, reads EAGVAQSPRYKIIEKRQSVAFWCNPISGHATLYWYQQILGQGPKLLIQFQNNGVVDDSQLPKDRFSAERLKGVDSTLKIQPAKLEDSAVYLCASSSLGESTDTQYFGPGTRLTVL.

A single count supports this clone. V and J are TRBV9 and TRBJ2-2, with TRBD1 matching 10 bases. Trimming at V came to 4 bases and at J to 3 bases, leaving 12 bases not matched to a gene. The CDR3 loop spans 18 amino acids. Germline loops: CDR1 SGDLS, CDR2 YYNGEE. This CDR3 reads CASSLPGQGPRYTGELFF. In DNA, the CDR3 is TGTGCCAGCAGCCTCCCGGGACAGGGGCCCAGATACACCGGGGAGCTGTTTTTT.

This sequence joins TRBV5-4 and TRBJ1-2; D is unresolved. Germline CDR1 and CDR2: SGHNT and YYREEE (reference sequence). CDR3 length: 15 amino acids. The V and J ends lost 3 bases and 2 bases respectively, with 14 bases between them. The CDR3 loop reads CASSSAGSTNYGYTF. The CDR3 bases are TGTGCCAGCAGCTCGGCGGGGAGCACGAACTATGGCTACACCTTC.

The V and J genes are TRBV5-5 and TRBJ2-3; D remains unclear. Germline V gene sequence: CDR1 SGHKS, CDR2 YYEKEE (reference sequence). V was pared by 0 bases and J by 4 bases, with 6 bases between. The CDR3 is made up of 13 amino acids. The CDR3 reads CASSLVISDTQYF. Written as DNA, the CDR3 is TGTGCCAGCAGCTTGGTTATTTCAGATACGCAGTATTTT.

The J gene is TRBJ2-2, the V gene TRBV11-1; D is perhaps TRBD1 (5 bases). V was shortened by 5 bases and J by 3 bases, with 13 bases between the two germline ends. In germline, CDR1 is SGHAT, CDR2 FQDESV (reference sequence). CDR3 length: 15 amino acids. The CDR3 DNA is TGTGCCAGCAGCCCCGGCAGGGTTGACACCGGGGAGCTGTTTTTT. This codes for CASSPGRVDTGELFF.

This clone came up a few times. The gene calls are TRBV2 and TRBJ2-2; D is possibly TRBD1 (5 bases). The V gene lost 4 bases and the J gene lost 1 base, with 13 bases spanning the gap. CDR3 length: 16 amino acids. The germline V gene has CDR1 SNHLY and CDR2 FYNNEI. For the CDR3, the DNA is TGTGCCAGCAGTGTTCAGGGCAGCAAGAACACCGGGGAGCTGTTTTTT. It encodes CASSVQGSKNTGELFF.

As DNA, the CDR3 is TGTGCCAGCACCCCAGCGGGGTTAACCTACGAGCAGTACTTC. Translation: CASTPAGLTYEQYF. The chain carries TRBV6-6 and TRBJ2-7; 7 nucleotides align to TRBD2. Per the germline V gene, CDR1 is MNHNY and CDR2 is SVGAGI (reference sequence). The junction had 8 bases not matched to a gene; V was cut back by 7 bases and J by 2 bases. This CDR3 region has 14 residues.